Listed below are T cell receptor beta chains from one sample, sequenced in a study of human T cells and chemical hapten exposure. Each CDR3 protein is one row after TCRdb ran MiXCR on the RACE reads. The sample carries over 70,000 distinct CDR3 sequences, approximately 9% recorded once. The material sequenced was whole blood, taken in connection with sensitization to the hapten diphenylcyclopropenone (DPC). The source is a woman aged 50 to 60 with alopecia areata. Some clones in this sample may be carry-over from other donors' samples. Both conserved end residues are part of each CDR3. D genes are given only for firm matches. The size entry is marked missing in some rows and otherwise reads once, few, many or a size class.

clone size: many; V gene: TRBV6-2/TRBV6-3; CDR3 length: 15; J gene: TRBJ1-1; D gene: NA; CDR3 protein: CASSYSMTKNTEAFF; CDR3 DNA: TGTGCCAGCAGTTACTCGATGACCAAGAACACTGAAGCTTTCTTT
clone size: many; V gene: TRBV5-1; CDR3 length: 15; J gene: TRBJ1-1; D gene: NA; CDR3 protein: CASSLAWEMNTEAFF; CDR3 DNA: TGCGCCAGCAGCTTGGCCTGGGAAATGAACACTGAAGCTTTCTTT
clone size: few; V gene: TRBV2; CDR3 length: 16; J gene: TRBJ1-6; D gene: TRBD1; CDR3 protein: CASSGTGTGNNSPLHF; CDR3 DNA: TGTGCCAGCAGTGGTACCGGGACAGGGAATAATTCACCCCTCCACTTT
clone size: NA; V gene: TRBV6-2/TRBV6-3; CDR3 length: 10; J gene: TRBJ2-1; D gene: NA; CDR3 protein: CASAGNEQFF; CDR3 DNA: TGTGCCAGCGCTGGGAATGAGCAGTTCTTC
clone size: NA; V gene: TRBV7-2; CDR3 length: 15; J gene: TRBJ2-3; D gene: NA; CDR3 protein: CASSLEPGASDTQYF; CDR3 DNA: TGTGCCAGCAGCTTAGAACCGGGAGCCTCAGATACGCAGTATTTT
clone size: few; V gene: TRBV11-3; CDR3 length: 14; J gene: TRBJ2-7; D gene: NA; CDR3 protein: CASSLGASSGEQYF; CDR3 DNA: TGTGCCAGCAGCTTAGGAGCTAGTTCGGGCGAGCAGTACTTC
clone size: few; V gene: TRBV10-3; CDR3 length: 13; J gene: TRBJ2-7; D gene: NA; CDR3 protein: CAITDRDSDEQYF; CDR3 DNA: TGTGCCATCACCGACAGGGACTCCGACGAGCAGTACTTC
clone size: few; V gene: TRBV12-3/TRBV12-4; CDR3 length: 13; J gene: TRBJ1-5; D gene: TRBD1; CDR3 protein: CASLRGPGQPQHF; CDR3 DNA: TGTGCCAGTCTGAGGGGGCCGGGTCAGCCCCAGCATTTT
clone size: once; V gene: TRBV5-1; CDR3 length: 19; J gene: TRBJ1-3; D gene: TRBD1; CDR3 protein: CASSLGTGGSLSSGNTIYF; CDR3 DNA: TGCGCCAGCAGCTTGGGGACAGGGGGTTCCTTGAGCTCTGGAAACACCATATATTTT
clone size: many; V gene: TRBV6-5; CDR3 length: 13; J gene: TRBJ2-1; D gene: TRBD2; CDR3 protein: CASWTSGENEQFF; CDR3 DNA: TGTGCCAGCTGGACTAGCGGGGAGAATGAGCAGTTCTTC
clone size: few; V gene: TRBV28; CDR3 length: 16; J gene: TRBJ1-1; D gene: TRBD1; CDR3 protein: CASSASYREGATEAFF; CDR3 DNA: TGTGCCAGCAGTGCCTCTTACAGAGAGGGGGCCACTGAAGCTTTCTTT
clone size: many; V gene: TRBV12-3/TRBV12-4; CDR3 length: 14; J gene: TRBJ2-3; D gene: TRBD2; CDR3 protein: CASSYSGATDTQYF; CDR3 DNA: TGTGCCAGCAGTTATAGCGGGGCCACAGATACGCAGTATTTT
clone size: few; V gene: TRBV6-2/TRBV6-3; CDR3 length: 16; J gene: TRBJ2-1; D gene: TRBD2; CDR3 protein: CASSPSPGLGVNEQFF; CDR3 DNA: TGTGCCAGCAGTCCCTCACCGGGACTAGGGGTCAATGAGCAGTTCTTC
clone size: few; V gene: TRBV11-2; CDR3 length: 15; J gene: TRBJ2-7; D gene: NA; CDR3 protein: CASSLEGRGSYEQYF; CDR3 DNA: TGTGCCAGCAGCTTAGAGGGAAGGGGCTCCTACGAGCAGTACTTC
clone size: many; V gene: TRBV9; CDR3 length: 16; J gene: TRBJ1-1; D gene: TRBD1; CDR3 protein: CASSVAGTATNTEAFF; CDR3 DNA: TGTGCCAGCAGCGTAGCTGGGACAGCTACGAACACTGAAGCTTTCTTT
clone size: few; V gene: TRBV12-3/TRBV12-4; CDR3 length: 17; J gene: TRBJ2-2; D gene: TRBD2; CDR3 protein: CASSFSSGGLGTGELFF; CDR3 DNA: TGTGCCAGCAGTTTTTCTAGCGGGGGCCTGGGAACCGGGGAGCTGTTTTTT
clone size: NA; V gene: TRBV7-3; CDR3 length: 15; J gene: TRBJ2-2; D gene: TRBD2; CDR3 protein: CASSSRTGGRGELFF; CDR3 DNA: TGTGCCAGCAGCTCCAGAACGGGGGGGCGAGGGGAGCTGTTTTTT
clone size: NA; V gene: TRBV7-9; CDR3 length: 14; J gene: TRBJ2-7; D gene: NA; CDR3 protein: CASSLREFSYEQYF; CDR3 DNA: TGTGCCAGCAGCCTCCGAGAGTTCTCCTACGAGCAGTACTTC
clone size: NA; V gene: TRBV20-1; CDR3 length: 13; J gene: TRBJ1-5; D gene: TRBD1; CDR3 protein: CSARGTGGQPQHF; CDR3 DNA: TGCAGTGCTAGAGGGACAGGGGGCCAGCCCCAGCATTTT
clone size: NA; V gene: TRBV7-9; CDR3 length: 16; J gene: TRBJ2-7; D gene: TRBD2; CDR3 protein: CASSSAGTSGRYEQYF; CDR3 DNA: TGTGCCAGCAGTTCGGCGGGGACTAGCGGGAGATACGAGCAGTACTTC
clone size: NA; V gene: TRBV29-1; CDR3 length: 15; J gene: TRBJ2-1; D gene: TRBD2; CDR3 protein: CSAVGGTSQGNEQFF; CDR3 DNA: TGCAGCGCCGTTGGGGGGACTAGCCAGGGGAATGAGCAGTTCTTC
clone size: NA; V gene: TRBV19; CDR3 length: 15; J gene: TRBJ2-7; D gene: TRBD2; CDR3 protein: CATSAPGLGAYEQYF; CDR3 DNA: TGTGCCACCTCTGCCCCGGGACTAGGGGCCTACGAGCAGTACTTC
clone size: NA; V gene: TRBV13; CDR3 length: 13; J gene: TRBJ2-2; D gene: NA; CDR3 protein: CATTTAGGGELFF; CDR3 DNA: TGTGCCACTACAACGGCCGGGGGAGGGGAGCTGTTTTTT
clone size: few; V gene: TRBV12-3/TRBV12-4; CDR3 length: 14; J gene: TRBJ2-5; D gene: NA; CDR3 protein: CASSLRRRQETQYF; CDR3 DNA: TGTGCCAGCAGTTTACGGCGGAGACAAGAGACCCAGTACTTC
clone size: NA; V gene: TRBV6-1; CDR3 length: 16; J gene: TRBJ1-1; D gene: NA; CDR3 protein: CASSEILGGFGTEAFF; CDR3 DNA: TGTGCCAGCAGTGAAATTTTAGGGGGGTTCGGTACTGAAGCTTTCTTT
clone size: many; V gene: TRBV7-6; CDR3 length: 14; J gene: TRBJ1-1; D gene: NA; CDR3 protein: CASSLGGSNTEAFF; CDR3 DNA: TGTGCCAGCAGCTTAGGAGGGTCGAACACTGAAGCTTTCTTT
clone size: few; V gene: TRBV11-2; CDR3 length: 16; J gene: TRBJ2-3; D gene: TRBD2; CDR3 protein: CASSSRLAGGPDTQYF; CDR3 DNA: TGTGCCAGCAGCTCAAGACTAGCGGGGGGGCCAGATACGCAGTATTTT
clone size: once; V gene: TRBV2; CDR3 length: 15; J gene: TRBJ1-4; D gene: NA; CDR3 protein: CASSEALVSNEKLFF; CDR3 DNA: TGTGCCAGCAGTGAAGCGCTTGTTAGTAATGAAAAACTGTTTTTT